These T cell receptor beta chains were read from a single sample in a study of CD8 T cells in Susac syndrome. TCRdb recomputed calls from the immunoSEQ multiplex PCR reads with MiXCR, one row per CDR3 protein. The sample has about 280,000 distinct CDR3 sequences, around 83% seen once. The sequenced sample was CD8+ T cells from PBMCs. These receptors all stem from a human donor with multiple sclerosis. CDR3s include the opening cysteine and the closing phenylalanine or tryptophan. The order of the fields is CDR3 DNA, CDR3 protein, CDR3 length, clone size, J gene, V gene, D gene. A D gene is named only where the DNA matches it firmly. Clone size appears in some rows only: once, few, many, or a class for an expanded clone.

TGTGCCAGCAGTTTGCTGATTCAAGATACGCAGTATTTT CASSLLIQDTQYF 13 once TRBJ2-3 TRBV28 NA
TGTGCCAGCAGCCACCCATCTGACAGGGCAGTAGCGGGAGTACCCAATGAGCAGTTCTTC CASSHPSDRAVAGVPNEQFF 20 NA TRBJ2-1 TRBV11-1 TRBD2
TGTGCCAGTAGGGACGTGGCAGATAACACAGATACGCAGTATTTT CASRDVADNTDTQYF 15 NA TRBJ2-3 TRBV19 NA
TGTGCCAGCAGCGCCGCGGACAGCAACTATGGCTACACCTTC CASSAADSNYGYTF 14 NA TRBJ1-2 TRBV9 NA
TGTGCCAGTAGTTCACCGAATCGAATGTCCGGGGAGCTGTTTTTT CASSSPNRMSGELFF 15 NA TRBJ2-2 TRBV19 NA
TGTGCCAGCAGTCTTATATGGGGGAGCACAGATACGCAGTATTTT CASSLIWGSTDTQYF 15 NA TRBJ2-3 TRBV6-5 NA
TGCGCCAGCAGCCAAGATGGGCCCCGACAGGGTGGCGAGCAGTACTTC CASSQDGPRQGGEQYF 16 NA TRBJ2-7 TRBV4-1 TRBD1
TGTGCCAGCAGCGGTCGGACAGGTCGAGCTTACCAAGAGACCCAGTACTTC CASSGRTGRAYQETQYF 17 NA TRBJ2-5 TRBV13 TRBD1
TGTGCCAGCAGCCCTCCAGGGACGAGAGGAAACACCATATATTTT CASSPPGTRGNTIYF 15 NA TRBJ1-3 TRBV7-9 NA
TGTGCTAGTGGTTTGGCCTCTTCCGGGACAAACTATGGCTACACCTTC CASGLASSGTNYGYTF 16 NA TRBJ1-2 TRBV12-5 NA
TGTGCCAGCAGCTCCAGACAGAACACCGGGGAGCTGTTTTTT CASSSRQNTGELFF 14 NA TRBJ2-2 TRBV7-9 NA
TGTGCCAGCAGTTACAGGGTAGCGGGAGGAAGGCAAGAGACCCAGTACTTC CASSYRVAGGRQETQYF 17 once TRBJ2-5 TRBV6-5 TRBD2
TGTGCCAGCCCCGGACGGACCCAAGAGACCCAGTACTTC CASPGRTQETQYF 13 NA TRBJ2-5 TRBV2 NA
TGTGCCAGCAGCTCATCCGGGACAGGGGGTTACGAGCAGTACTTC CASSSSGTGGYEQYF 15 NA TRBJ2-7 TRBV9 TRBD1